The 15 T cell receptor beta chains given below trace back to one sample, sequenced in a study of early T cells in non-severe SARS-CoV-2 infection (dated by TCRdb to the early 2020s). Libraries were built with 5' RACE. The data were produced on a NextSeq 500. The public reads were run again by TCRdb, first through fastp at Q25 and then through MiXCR, and only productive beta chains were kept. Each entry merges the rows of one CDR3 protein and shows their most common DNA and genes. The sample table records almost 85,000 distinct CDR3 sequences; around 10% of these occur just once. The ten largest clonotypes hold under 3% of the sample. The sample taken for sequencing was whole blood. The receptors originated from an adult who was a healthcare worker with PCR-confirmed SARS-CoV-2 infection or an uninfected control (not recorded which).

This clonotype was counted many times. This chain connects TRBV11-3 to TRBJ2-7; 10 bases are a match to TRBD1. The CDR3 consists of 15 residues. With 5 bases clipped from V and 7 bases from J, the junction kept 11 bases outside the gene matches. Germline CDR1 reads SGHNT; CDR2 reads YENEEA. The CDR3 nucleotides read TGTGCCAGCAGCCCACCGGGACAGGGGTATCTTGAGCAGTACTTC. It is translated as CASSPPGQGYLEQYF.

The chain has TRBV14 and TRBJ2-7; D possibly corresponds to TRBD1 (6 bases). Germline values: CDR1 SGHDN, CDR2 FVKESK. This CDR3 has 13 amino acids. Trimming took 1 base from V and 2 from J, leaving 6 bases between them. For the CDR3, the DNA is TGTGCCAGCAGCCAAGGGACAGCCTACGAGCAGTACTTC. It translates to CASSQGTAYEQYF. Full variable domain (remainder filled in from reference TRBV14 and TRBJ2-7): EAGVTQFPSHSVIEKGQTVTLRCDPISGHDNLYWYRRVMGKEIKFLLHFVKESKQDESGMPNNRFLAERTGGTYSTLKVQPAELEDSGVYFCASSQGTAYEQYFGPGTRLTVT.

The chain uses TRBV20-1 and TRBJ1-2, with D perhaps TRBD1 (6 bases). CDR3 length: 15 amino acids. V lost 5 bases and J lost 4, with 20 bases in between. CDR1 DFQATT and CDR2 SNEGSKA come from the germline V gene (reference sequence). The CDR3 DNA is TGCAGTGCTGCCCTTCCTGACAGGTCCCCCTATGGCTACACCTTC. It codes for CSAALPDRSPYGYTF.

This clonotype came up a few times. The chain joins TRBV21-1 to TRBJ1-3; the DNA was not compared with TRBD1, the D call given in the table. TRBV21-1 is tagged as a pseudogene. There are 19 residues in the CDR3. Here the CDR3 reads CASSKAEGTALPPRTTIYF. CDR3 in DNA: TGTGCCAGCAGCAAAGCAGAGGGGACAGCCTTACCGCCCCGCACCACCATATATTTT.

The chain couples TRBV27 to TRBJ2-7, with TRBD1 as a possible D gene (6 bases). The CDR3 spans 14 residues. Trimming took off 6 bases at V and 2 bases at J, with 14 bases between the two ends. CDR1 is MNHEY, CDR2 SMNVEV, per germline (reference sequence). CDR3 in DNA: TGTGCCAGCAGCCGACCCGACAGGCCCTACGAGCAGTACTTC. Translating it yields CASSRPDRPYEQYF.

This clonotype was observed many times. This sequence joins TRBV11-2 and TRBJ2-7; D is unresolved. Trimming removed 3 bases at V and 1 base at J, with 13 bases between. Germline V gives CDR1 SGHAT, CDR2 FQNNGV. The CDR3 is made up of 15 amino acids. Here the CDR3 reads CASSLRRTESYEQYF. DNA of the CDR3: TGTGCCAGCAGCTTGAGGCGGACCGAATCCTACGAGCAGTACTTC.

This clonotype occurred many times. The chain recombines TRBV6-7 with TRBJ1-1, with 7 bases fitting TRBD1. TRBV6-7 is treated as an ORF (open reading frame) with a function not yet certain. V lost 8 bases and J lost 4; bases outside the gene matches: 10. There are 14 residues in the CDR3. Here the CDR3 reads CASPSRGDGTEAFF. The CDR3 bases are TGTGCCAGCCCCAGCAGGGGGGACGGCACTGAAGCTTTCTTT.

This clonotype was observed at least ten times. The chain uses TRBV29-1 and TRBJ1-3; D is unclear. The CDR3 runs 13 residues. The ends were cut back, 7 bases at V and 0 bases at J, with 10 bases in the middle. Germline V gene sequence: CDR1 SQVTM, CDR2 ANQGSEA. The CDR3 is CSAQVFSGNTIYF. DNA for the CDR3: TGCAGCGCTCAGGTCTTCTCTGGAAACACCATATATTTT.

This chain's CDR3 is CASSDPPGGGRTEAFF. DNA for the CDR3: TGTGCCAGCAGTGACCCCCCAGGGGGGGGAAGAACTGAAGCTTTCTTT. This rearrangement joins TRBV25-1 to TRBJ1-1; 7 nucleotides agree with TRBD1. Per germline, CDR1 MGHDK and CDR2 SYGVNS. The length of the CDR3 is 16 residues. Trimming cost V 3 bases and J 5 bases; bases outside gene matches: 12.

This chain links TRBV29-1 with TRBJ1-1; 7 bases line up with TRBD1. This CDR3 region has 13 residues. CDR1 SQVTM and CDR2 ANQGSEA come from the germline V gene. V gave up 7 bases and J gave up 3 bases; unmatched junction bases: 8. CDR3 in amino acids: CSANRGGDTEAFF. The CDR3 DNA reads TGCAGCGCAAACAGGGGAGGGGACACTGAAGCTTTCTTT.

The chain has TRBV2 and TRBJ2-7; no firm D call. The CDR3 spans 15 residues. Germline V gene lookup returns CDR1 SNHLY and CDR2 FYNNEI. The V and J ends lost 2 bases and 5 bases respectively, with 16 bases between them. The CDR3 loop reads CASSEQGRLSNEQYF. Written as DNA, the CDR3 is TGTGCCAGCAGTGAACAAGGCAGACTTTCTAACGAGCAGTACTTC.

This clonotype was detected many times. The chain recombines TRBV5-5 with TRBJ2-7, with a weak D call TRBD2 (6 bases). The CDR3 totals 15 residues. The V and J ends lost 0 bases and 0 bases respectively, with 10 bases between them. The germline V gene encodes CDR1 SGHKS and CDR2 YYEKEE (reference sequence). The CDR3 nucleotides are TGTGCCAGCAGCTTGGAAGGAGGGAACTCCTACGAGCAGTACTTC. Protein product: CASSLEGGNSYEQYF.

The chain joins TRBV3-1 to TRBJ2-7; the match to TRBD2 covers 7 bases. The V segment lost 4 bases and the J segment 0 bases; nucleotides outside the gene matches: 9. The CDR3 totals 16 residues. Germline V CDR1 and CDR2: LGHDT, YNNKEL (reference sequence). The chain's CDR3 is CASSPTSFISSYEQYF. CDR3 DNA sequence: TGTGCCAGCAGCCCGACTAGCTTCATAAGCTCCTACGAGCAGTACTTC.

This clonotype was seen many times. CDR3 DNA sequence: TGTGCCAGCAGCTTATTGACTAGCCGCCAGGAGTACTTC. Translating gives CASSLLTSRQEYF. This chain uses TRBV11-2 with TRBJ2-7, with 7 nucleotides matching TRBD2. The J segment lost 11 bases and the V segment lost 2 bases, leaving 9 bases of the junction unmatched. Per germline, CDR1 SGHAT and CDR2 FQNNGV. This CDR3 region has 13 residues.

This clonotype was detected ten times or more. Here the CDR3 reads CSAVDRFNEKLFF. The CDR3 DNA is TGCAGTGCTGTGGACAGGTTTAATGAAAAACTGTTTTTT. The J gene is TRBJ1-4, the V gene TRBV20-1; 7 nucleotides match TRBD1. V was pared by 5 bases and J by 4 bases, with 4 bases of the junction left unmatched. Germline CDR1 is DFQATT and CDR2 is SNEGSKA (reference sequence). The length of the CDR3 is 13 residues.